This T cell receptor beta chain came from a study of tumor and adjacent non-tumor tissue in lung cancer (dated by TCRdb to 2017 to 2018). Regarding the research as a whole: By cancer type, the cohort comprised eleven to twelve adenocarcinoma patients, 2 squamous cell carcinoma patients and 1 small cell lung cancer patient. Sequencing produced approximately 130 million productive TCRbeta reads in total, an average of approximately 4.2 million reads per sample. The approximately 15 enrolled patients, of whom roughly 10 were men and 5 were women, were aged about 31 to 80 years and were diagnosed with TNM stage I to III disease. Bulk TCRbeta repertoires were compared between lung tumor tissue and matched distant non-tumor lung tissue obtained from more than twelve lung cancer patients. For each patient, one tumor sample and one normal lung sample were taken, giving under 35 paired specimens that underwent TCRbeta CDR3 sequencing.

Details on this clonotype: Its antigen remains unidentified. The junction departs from germline at one end; a sequencing error may be responsible.

The library was obtained by multiplex PCR. Sequencing instrument: Illumina HiSeq 2500. TCRbeta libraries were constructed through three rounds of nested PCR with primers (Table S4) according to protocols modified from ARM-PCR. PCR products of 200-500 bp were gel-excised and purified with the QIAquick gel extraction kit before sequencing. The original methods were these. Reads were cleaned with Trimmomatic, merged with FLASH into complete CDR3 sequences, and assigned to V(D)J germline segments with MiTCR. VDJtools was used to compute clonal diversity as the inverse Simpson's index. In-frame sequences without a premature stop codon were defined as productive reads. The raw public data were reprocessed by TCRdb itself: fastp quality trimming at Q25, MiXCR clonotype calling, in-frame beta chains only. Records with the same CDR3 protein are collapsed into one entry carrying the most frequent genes and DNA. The V and J calls and clone size come from TCRdb's table, not from the authors' own analysis. This sample holds nearly 50,000 distinct CDR3 sequences; around 64% were observed only once. 30% of the sample goes to the ten largest clones.

CDR1 and CDR2, per the germline V gene (reference sequence), are MNHNY and SVGAGI. Its CDR3 holds 15 amino acids, cysteine through phenylalanine. Only the CDR3 part of the read is kept: 45 bases, read in frame from the first base. The study at large found these results: TCR diversity (inverse Simpson) was significantly higher in tumor than in normal lung tissue (approximately 440 vs 150, P = 0.0075, Mann-Whitney U test). The cohort had only approximately 16 patients, and the authors noted that larger samples and more detailed clinical data are needed. Neither the sequencing platform nor unique molecular identifiers are mentioned in the methods. Peripheral blood was not sequenced, so blood TCRbeta repertoires were not examined in the lung cancer patients of the study. TCR diversity was significantly higher in younger patients, and higher tumor TCR diversity was associated with shorter overall and disease-free survival. The top 100 clones made up a significantly larger cumulative share of the repertoire in normal lung than in tumor tissue.

RNA was isolated from bulk, unsorted tissue, and RNA quality was assessed with a NanoDrop ND-1000 and an Agilent 2100. Distant non-tumor tissue taken more than 3 cm from the tumor edge was used as the normal lung sample. All donors had newly diagnosed lung cancer, had not received prior chemotherapy, and were admitted for thoracic surgery in China between August and November 2014. Patients with previous radiotherapy or chemotherapy, or with another concurrent cancer, were excluded from the study. Surgical tissue pieces of 1-2 cm3 were preserved in RNAlater solution and stored at -80 °C until use. This receptor was taken from a woman aged 70-85 years with non-small cell lung cancer. The sequenced material came from distant non-tumor lung tissue. The chain links TRBV6-6 with TRBJ2-3, with a tentative D gene TRBD1 over 5 matching bases. The CDR3 protein: CTSSSGSRGADTQYF. The bases are TGTACCAGCAGTTCCGGGTCAAGGGGTGCAGATACGCAGTATTTT.